Below are 13 T cell receptor beta chains sequenced from a single sample in a study of cytomegalovirus exposure and HLA in healthy donors. The PCR used 60 Vbeta and 13 Jbeta primers. Profiled with immunoSEQ multiplex PCR; TCRdb holds only in-frame clones, not every one. This sample has around 170,000 clones, with around 82% found just once. Sequences were obtained from PBMCs. Every receptor here comes from a woman aged 25 to 45 in good health and CMV-seropositive.

This chain uses TRBV28 with TRBJ2-3; no clear D. The CDR3 is made up of 11 amino acids. CDR1 and CDR2 from the germline V gene are MDHEN and SYDVKM. The ends were cut back, 2 bases at V and 8 bases at J, with 5 bases in the middle. The CDR3 bases are TGTGCCAGCAGTTTAACGGGTACGCAGTATTTT. Amino acids: CASSLTGTQYF.

This clone showed up just a few times. The gene calls are TRBV28 and TRBJ1-2; TRBD1 aligns across 11 bases. Germline values: CDR1 MDHEN, CDR2 SYDVKM. The ends lost 5 bases at V and 6 bases at J; junction bases unmatched: 2. The CDR3 spans 13 residues. For the CDR3, the DNA is TGTGCCAGCAGTCCGGGACAGGGGGATGGCTACACCTTC. Amino acid sequence: CASSPGQGDGYTF.

The chain carries TRBV10-3 and TRBJ1-5; D ambiguous. CDR3 length: 15 amino acids. In germline, CDR1 is ENHRY, CDR2 SYGVKD. Trimming cost V 6 bases and J 0 bases, with 12 bases left between them. The CDR3 DNA is TGTGCCATCAGCGAGAGCGATAGTAGCAATCAGCCCCAGCATTTT. Residues: CAISESDSSNQPQHF.

The chain combines TRBV5-1 with TRBJ2-7; 8 positions agree with TRBD1. With V trimmed by 4 bases and J by 3 bases, 6 bases remained unmatched. Germline-derived CDR1 and CDR2 are SGHRS and YFSETQ. This CDR3 spans 14 amino acids. In nucleotides, the CDR3 is TGCGCCAGCAGCACACAGGGGGTATACTACGAGCAGTACTTC. It yields the protein CASSTQGVYYEQYF.

The chain links TRBV28 to TRBJ1-5; the D is unclear. Germline V gene sequence: CDR1 MDHEN, CDR2 SYDVKM. The CDR3 has 16 amino acids. V lost 6 bases to trimming and J lost 0 bases, with 15 bases between them. DNA for the CDR3: TGTGCCAGCAGACCTATGGGCCTTTATAGCAATCAGCCCCAGCATTTT. It codes for CASRPMGLYSNQPQHF.

This clone turned up a few times. This rearrangement joins TRBV7-3 to TRBJ2-6; 12 positions match TRBD1. J gave up 6 bases and V 5 bases, and 5 bases lay outside the gene matches. CDR1 SGHTA and CDR2 FQGTGA come from the germline V gene. The CDR3 consists of 16 residues. The CDR3 region is CASSGGTGGLANVLTF. In nucleotides, the CDR3 is TGTGCCAGCAGCGGGGGGACAGGGGGCCTGGCCAACGTCCTGACTTTC.

The chain carries TRBV30 and TRBJ2-2; 9 bases are a match to TRBD1. The CDR3 is 15 amino acids. Germline CDR1 and CDR2: GTSNPN and SVGIG (reference sequence). After removal of 0 bases from V and 6 bases from J, the junction contained 5 bases not matched to a gene. In DNA, the CDR3 is TGTGCCTGGAGTGTAGGGGACAGGGAAGCCGGGGAGCTGTTTTTT. The encoded protein is CAWSVGDREAGELFF.

This chain's CDR3 is CASPPPQGGNTEAFF. The CDR3 nucleotides read TGTGCCAGCCCCCCTCCACAGGGGGGCAACACTGAAGCTTTCTTT. The gene calls are TRBV28 and TRBJ1-1; TRBD1 aligns across 8 bases. Per germline, CDR1 MDHEN and CDR2 SYDVKM. After removal of 8 bases from V and 2 bases from J, the junction contained 10 bases not matched to a gene. The CDR3 has 15 amino acids.

This clone was counted only a few times. The chain is built from TRBV6-5 and TRBJ2-7, with D perhaps TRBD2 (6 bases). V lost 11 bases to trimming and J lost 0 bases, with 17 bases between them. Per the germline V gene, CDR1 is MNHEY and CDR2 is SVGAGI. The CDR3 totals 14 residues. The CDR3 DNA reads TGTGCCTCCTCCCGCGGGGCGAGCTCCTACGAGCAGTACTTC. Translated, it gives CASSRGASSYEQYF.

This chain uses TRBV5-6 with TRBJ1-1, with TRBD1 identical over 8 bases. Trimming took 2 bases from V and 8 from J; bases not matched to a gene: 5. The CDR3 has 13 residues. The germline V gene encodes CDR1 SGHDT and CDR2 YYEEEE. The CDR3 protein is CASSLQGVVEAFF. DNA for the CDR3: TGTGCCAGCAGCTTACAGGGGGTCGTCGAAGCTTTCTTT.

V is TRBV9 and J is TRBJ2-2; the D gene is possibly TRBD2 (7 bases). This CDR3 is 18 amino acids long. Germline loops: CDR1 SGDLS, CDR2 YYNGEE. V was clipped by 0 bases and J by 0 bases, with 15 bases between them. CDR3 in DNA: TGTGCCAGCAGCGTAGCCGAGGGGGGGATCGCGAACACCGGGGAGCTGTTTTTT. This translates into CASSVAEGGIANTGELFF.

The V gene is TRBV18, the J gene TRBJ2-7, with a tentative D call TRBD1 (6 bases). V was pared by 4 bases and J by 0 bases, with 13 bases between. Germline V gives CDR1 KGHSH, CDR2 LQKENI. CDR3 length equals 15 residues. The chain's CDR3 is CASSLERTASYEQYF. The CDR3 DNA is TGTGCCAGCTCACTCGAGCGGACAGCCTCCTACGAGCAGTACTTC.

The chain is built from TRBV7-2 and TRBJ2-7; D uncertain. V dropped 5 bases and J dropped 3 bases, with 11 bases sitting between them. CDR1 is SGHTA, CDR2 FQGNSA, per germline. The CDR3 extends over 13 amino acids. The chain's CDR3 is CASSRDNLYEQYF. For the CDR3, the DNA is TGTGCCAGCAGCCGCGACAACCTCTACGAGCAGTACTTC.